The 3 T cell receptor beta chains below all came from one sample that was sequenced in a study of shared clonotypes between healthy human individuals. The method was immunoSEQ multiplex PCR; TCRdb's version includes in-frame clones alone and lacks a portion of them. This table has about 1 million clones, roughly 80% appearing once. Sequencing was done on a sample of memory CD4+ T cells sorted from blood. Subset specified: CD45RA-negative fraction. All receptors come from a man aged 18 to 29 in good health.

The genes are TRBV7-2 and TRBJ2-7, with D possibly TRBD2 on 6 matching bases. Trimming shortened V by 4 bases and J by 7 bases, and 23 bases separated the two germline ends. Germline CDR1 is SGHTA and CDR2 is FQGNSA. This CDR3 contains 16 residues. CDR3 in DNA: TGTGCCAGCAGCTCCCTGCGGGACTTAAGCTCATCTGAGCAGTACTTC. Residues: CASSSLRDLSSSEQYF.

This clone has just one count. V is TRBV5-8 and J is TRBJ1-2; TRBD1 might be the D (5 bases). Germline V gives CDR1 SGHTS, CDR2 YDEGEE. Trimming took off 7 bases at V and 4 bases at J, with 14 bases between the two ends. The length of the CDR3 is 13 residues. In DNA, the CDR3 is TGTGCCAGCCTGTCCCGGGGCACCTATGGCTACACCTTC. Translation gives CASLSRGTYGYTF.

The chain carries TRBV4-1 and TRBJ2-3; 7 bases match TRBD1. Germline V gene sequence: CDR1 MGHRA, CDR2 YSYEKL. The CDR3 runs to 16 residues. J was trimmed by 5 bases and V by 6 bases; bases with no gene match: 14. The CDR3: CASSQPTGPRGDTQYF. In nucleotides, the CDR3 is TGCGCCAGCAGTCAACCGACAGGGCCCCGAGGAGATACGCAGTATTTT.